This T cell receptor beta chain emerged from a study of blood T cell repertoires in COVID-19. Assignments of participants to cohorts depended upon their own reported clinical history. CDR3 length equals 18 residues. Trimming cost V 4 bases and J 6 bases; bases outside gene matches: 13. Germline V CDR1 and CDR2: SGDLS, YYNGEE. The data were produced by immunoSEQ multiplex PCR, yet TCRdb's version contains in-frame clones alone and is incomplete. The sample yields about 150,000 clones, 79% seen once. Material for sequencing was PBMCs or T cells enriched from blood (not recorded which). This sequence joins TRBV9 and TRBJ2-3, with TRBD2 matching 14 bases. This receptor was taken from a woman aged 70-85 years in a cohort exposed to, infected with or recovered from COVID-19 (not recorded which). CDR3: CASSLPGLAGGHPDTQYF. The CDR3 DNA follows: TGTGCCAGCAGCCTGCCCGGACTAGCGGGAGGCCACCCGGATACGCAGTATTTT.